This T cell receptor beta chain originates from a study of cytomegalovirus exposure and HLA in healthy donors. Study overall: Unique TCR beta sequences numbering about 100 million came from approximately 180 million T cells in an earlier analysis.

PCR employed 60 Vbeta and 13 Jbeta primers. Using immunoSEQ multiplex PCR, the repertoire was profiled, and TCRdb retains in-frame clones only, with some absent. The top ten hold roughly 10% of the sample, which has fewer than 200,000 clones, about four fifths seen once. This clone has only a few counts. The antigen is unknown. General study points: Near-uniform donor sequencing depth was presumed by presence/absence analyses. Previous analysis showed most TCR beta V segments were productive about 90% or about 30% of the time.

V lost 5 bases to trimming and J lost 0 bases; unmatched junction nucleotides: 3. The CDR3 runs to 14 residues. Germline values: CDR1 SGHVS, CDR2 FNYEAQ. The clonotype originates from a man aged 50 or older in good health and CMV-seropositive. Sequenced input: PBMCs. The V and J genes are TRBV7-6 and TRBJ1-1; TRBD1 aligns across 7 bases. The CDR3 DNA is TGTGCCAGCAGCGCGACAGGGATGAACACTGAAGCTTTCTTT. The encoded protein is CASSATGMNTEAFF. Drawing the rest from reference TRBV7-6 and TRBJ1-1, the complete variable domain is GAGVSQSPRYKVTKRGQDVALRCDPISGHVSLYWYRQALGQGPEFLTYFNYEAQQDKSGLPNDRFSAERPEGSISTLTIQRTEQRDSAMYRCASSATGMNTEAFFGQGTRLTVV.